The clone carrying this TCR beta chain appeared a single time. The target antigen is unknown. These data are taken from a study of follicular helper T cells after annual influenza vaccination. Study at large: Some donors were sampled over the 2013-2014, 2014-2015 and 2015-2016 vaccinations.

The study's findings and limits: Just about 9.5-21% of cells analyzed had recovered productive TCRB sequences.

Time point denoted: 2015-2016 season, pre-vaccination. Vaccine contraindications, substance abuse, HIV/AIDS, active malignancy and active illness excluded donors. This CDR3 has 15 amino acids. Germline V gene sequence: CDR1 MGHRA, CDR2 YSYEKL. Trimming shortened V by 5 bases and J by 4 bases, and 17 bases separated the two germline ends. Profiled with immunoSEQ multiplex PCR; TCRdb holds only in-frame clones, not every one. The profile shows 5,000 to 6,500 clones, around four fifths of them singletons. This sample comprised CXCR5- memory CD4+ T cells sorted from blood, obtained on the day of influenza vaccination. This clonotype was obtained from an adult who received the influenza vaccine. V usage is TRBV4-1 and J usage is TRBJ2-5, with D maybe TRBD1 (6 bases). CDR3 amino acids: CASSTTQGPGETQYF. CDR3 coding DNA: TGCGCCAGCAGCACGACACAGGGTCCCGGAGAGACCCAGTACTTC.